The 8 T cell receptor beta chains given below trace back to one sample, sequenced in a study of T cell clonality in common variable immunodeficiency. Using immunoSEQ multiplex PCR, the repertoire was profiled, and TCRdb retains in-frame clones only, with some absent. The data show around 45,000 clones, with none appearing a single time. Sequencing was performed on peripheral blood mononuclear cells. Every receptor here comes from a person aged 18 to 70 in good health.

This clone was detected ten times or more. The CDR3 end lies 3 residues beyond the end of the read and is filled in from the germline J gene. This chain connects TRBV10-3 to TRBJ2-5; 7 nucleotides align to TRBD2. V shed 5 bases, J shed 4 bases, and the junction held 7 bases outside the gene matches. The CDR3 runs 14 residues. CDR1 is ENHRY, CDR2 SYGVKD, per germline. Partial CDR3 DNA: TGTGCCATCAGTCCTCTGGCGGGGGTAGAGACC. Residues: CAISPLAGVET. The whole CDR3 is CAISPLAGVETQYF.

This clone appeared many times. The read finishes 3 residues shy of the CDR3 end, and the germline J gene is used to complete it. This chain links TRBV11-2 with TRBJ1-2; 7 bases fit TRBD1. This CDR3 spans 15 amino acids. Germline assignment: CDR1 SGHAT and CDR2 FQNNGV. The chain's CDR3 is CASSLDWTQGIGYTF. The sequenced part of the CDR3 DNA is TGTGCCAGCAGCTTGGATTGGACACAGGGGATCGGC.

This clone was counted ten times or more. The CDR3 extends 3 residues past the end of the read, so its final part is completed from the germline J gene. The chain joins TRBV11-2 to TRBJ2-5, with TRBD1 identical over 8 bases. Germline V gene sequence: CDR1 SGHAT, CDR2 FQNNGV. The V and J ends lost 3 bases and 5 bases, in that order; junction bases with no gene match: 8. CDR3 length: 15 amino acids. CDR3 bases read: TGTGCCAGCAGCTTTCAGGGGGCTAATCGGGAGACC. It specifies CASSFQGANRET. The entire CDR3 protein reads CASSFQGANRETQYF.

This clone was observed a few times. The CDR3 end is not reached by the read, which stops 3 residues before it; the germline J gene fills it in. The rearrangement links TRBV23-1 to TRBJ1-1, with TRBD1 identical over 8 bases. TRBV23-1 is sorted into the ORF group, with uncertain function. The CDR3 totals 19 residues. Trimming at V came to 0 bases and at J to 3 bases, leaving 15 bases not matched to a gene. The CDR3 loop reads CASSQSELRDRMVDTEAFF. Incomplete CDR3 DNA: TGCGCCAGCAGTCAATCCGAATTAAGGGACAGGATGGTTGACACTGAA.

This clone was seen repeatedly, ten times or more. The sequenced fragment ends 3 residues before the CDR3 boundary, so the rest is inferred from the germline J gene. The chain is built from TRBV5-6 and TRBJ1-5; 7 nucleotides agree with TRBD1. V was clipped by 0 bases and J by 7 bases; unmatched bases: 1. The CDR3 loop spans 13 amino acids. CDR1 is SGHDT, CDR2 YYEEEE, per germline. CDR3 protein: CASSLEGAQPQHF. The covered CDR3 bases are TGTGCCAGCAGCTTGGAGGGGGCGCAGCCC. Full variable domain (rest looked up from reference TRBV5-6 and TRBJ1-5): DAGVTQSPTHLIKTRGQQVTLRCSPKSGHDTVSWYQQALGQGPQFIFQYYEEEERQRGNFPDRFSGHQFPNYSSELNVNALLLGDSALYLCASSLEGAQPQHFGDGTRLSIL.

This clone was detected ten times or more. The missing CDR3 end, 3 residues past where the read stops, is filled in from the germline J gene. V usage is TRBV19 and J usage is TRBJ2-2; tentative D call: TRBD2 (7 bases). With 2 bases removed from V and 3 bases from J, the gap between germline ends came to 10 bases. This CDR3 region has 15 residues. Germline V gives CDR1 LNHDA, CDR2 SQIVND (reference sequence). The sequenced part of the CDR3 DNA is TGTGCCAGTAGTATAAGGGGGGGGCACACCGGGGAG. It yields the protein CASSIRGGHTGE. The entire CDR3 sequence reads CASSIRGGHTGELFF. Based on the CDR3 plus reference TRBV19 and TRBJ2-2, the full variable domain is DGGITQSPKYLFRKEGQNVTLSCEQNLNHDAMYWYRQDPGQGLRLIYYSQIVNDFQKGDIAEGYSVSREKKESFPLTVTSAQKNPTAFYLCASSIRGGHTGELFFGEGSRLTVL.

This clone was counted many times. The read ends 3 residues before the CDR3 terminus; that terminus is restored from the germline J gene. J is TRBJ1-1 and V is TRBV2; 9 bases map to TRBD1. The length of the CDR3 is 12 residues. CDR1 and CDR2 (germline): SNHLY, FYNNEI. CDR3 DNA, as far as it was read: TGTGCCAGCTTGTTGGGGACAGGGAGA. Translating it yields CASLLGTGR. The full CDR3 sequence reads CASLLGTGRAFF.

This clone was seen repeatedly, ten times or more. The covered CDR3 bases are TGTGCCAGCAGCATCAAGATAGGAGGGGGAAACACC. Protein product: CASSIKIGGGNT. From start to end, the CDR3 is CASSIKIGGGNTIYF. This chain connects TRBV2 to TRBJ1-3, with D unresolved. The sequenced fragment ends 3 residues before the CDR3 boundary, so the rest is inferred from the germline J gene. The ends were cut back, 6 bases at V and 4 bases at J, with 16 bases in the middle. The germline CDR1 and CDR2 sequences are SNHLY and FYNNEI. The CDR3 covers 15 residues.